This TCR beta chain was profiled in a study of tumor-infiltrating lymphocytes in primary liver carcinoma. The germline gives CDR1 SGHTA, CDR2 FQGTGA. The CDR3 consists of 15 residues. From approximately 530 ng of total RNA, TCR beta-specific cDNA was reverse-transcribed using a constant-region primer. Three nested multiplex PCR rounds of slightly modified ARM-PCR generated TCR beta libraries. Rounds one and two of PCR, each of 10 cycles, were primed with TRBV1-TRBV30 forward primers and a C-beta reverse primer. TCRdb passed the multiplex PCR reads through MiXCR, listing each CDR3 protein once. The table has approximately 40,000 distinct CDR3 sequences, 73% seen once. In regard to this clonotype: At one boundary the junction diverges from the germline segment, which might be a read error.

Unsorted bulk tissue (roughly 17-33 mg) underwent RNA and DNA co-extraction. This sequence was found in a man aged 35 to 55 with primary liver carcinoma and hepatitis B virus infection. This chain connects TRBV7-3 to TRBJ2-5, with 7 bases lining up with TRBD1. Specimen: liver tumor tissue from sampling region 2. Subset denoted: tumor region T2, inferior pole. The CDR3 sequence: CVSRLSGQTRETQYF. The CDR3, as DNA: TGTGTCAGCAGATTGTCGGGACAGACTCGAGAGACCCAGTACTTC.